What follows is one TCR beta chain and its context. The repertoire was sequenced with immunoSEQ multiplex PCR; TCRdb's copy has only in-frame clones and lacks some. Among about 57,000 clones listed, approximately 90% were seen once. This sample stems from a study of T cell changes during pregnancy in multiple sclerosis. The CDR3 has 14 amino acids. V was clipped by 0 bases and J by 6 bases, with 15 bases between them. Germline V CDR1 and CDR2: GTSNPN, SVGIG (reference sequence). The source material was CD4+ T cells from peripheral blood mononuclear cells, sampled in the second trimester of pregnancy. This chain joins TRBV30 and TRBJ2-7, with D perhaps matching TRBD1 (6 bases). The receptor comes from a female donor with multiple sclerosis, enrolled in a pregnancy study. The CDR3 DNA follows: TGTGCCTGGAGTGTTCGCAGGACAGCTCGCGAGCAGTACTTC. This codes for CAWSVRRTAREQYF.